This TCR beta chain comes out of a study of shared clonotypes between healthy human individuals. This clone showed up just a few times. An even split of each subset's genomic DNA across several immunoSEQ plates was performed. Authors' analysis steps: Sequence data from immunoSEQ were junction-only and lacked quality scores; consequently, filtering differed. The data were produced by immunoSEQ multiplex PCR, yet TCRdb's version contains in-frame clones alone and is incomplete. V, J and clone size were drawn from that table, and D and trimming were deduced from the DNA. The data contain millions of clones, roughly 92% of them singletons. The trim removed 6 bases at V and 9 bases at J, leaving 6 bases unmatched. CDR3 length: 14 residues. The germline V gene encodes CDR1 MNHNS and CDR2 SASEGT.

What was sequenced was naive CD4+ T cells sorted from blood. Stated subset: CD45RA+ positively selected. This sequence was found in a man younger than 35 in good health. The chain couples TRBV6-1 to TRBJ1-6, with TRBD1 identical over 9 bases. CDR3 DNA: TGTGCCAGCAGCAGGACAGGGGAAGGTTCACCCCTCCACTTT. Residues: CASSRTGEGSPLHF.